The subject of this entry is one T cell receptor (beta chain). V was clipped by 3 bases and J by 0 bases, with 12 bases between them. The CDR3 loop spans 16 amino acids. Germline-derived CDR1 and CDR2 are MNHNS and SASEGT. Time point specified: baseline pretreatment blood. Regarding treatment: 15 Gy SBRT to primary tumor, nephrectomy 4 weeks later. The data stem from a study of radiation and T cells in renal cell carcinoma. Assay used: immunoSEQ multiplex PCR; TCRdb lists only in-frame clones, some missing. The sample carries approximately 100,000 clones, 86% recorded once. The chain joins TRBV6-1 to TRBJ1-5; the D gene is possibly TRBD1 (5 bases). The source material was blood, sampled from a patient whose treatment included radiotherapy and nephrectomy. This receptor was obtained from a man between 45 and 60 years old with renal cell carcinoma. The DNA for the CDR3 is TGTGCCAGCAGTGAGGTGGGAGGGGCTAGCAATCAGCCCCAGCATTTT. Translation: CASSEVGGASNQPQHF.